The present entry profiles one TCR beta chain with its context. Its antigen is undetermined. This entry is derived from a study of post-analysis software for immune sequencing data. Whole-study context: Several disease courses (relapsing-remitting, secondary progressive and progressive-relapsing) of multiple sclerosis were included. Whole-study results and caveats: The study found significantly lower normalized Chao1 diversity in multiple sclerosis patients than in controls. Patients had higher frequencies than controls of about five TRBV segments, including TRBV5-6, TRBV5-1 and TRBV20-1. F measure clustering grouped samples strongly by preparation batch.

This CDR3 comprises 16 residues. Looked up from germline, CDR1 is SGHNT and CDR2 is YENEEA. Trimming took 1 base from V and 0 from J, leaving 11 bases between them. Carried by the TCR beta cDNA libraries were unique molecular identifiers. Each sample of about 0.9 to 10 million input T cells yielded roughly 500,000 cDNA molecules, so each molecule approximated one T cell. MiXCR was run by TCRdb on the PCR reads, yielding one entry per CDR3 protein. In the table there are about 680,000 distinct CDR3 sequences, approximately 59% of which are singletons. Sample: blood. The sequence came from a girl aged 2 to 9 with multiple sclerosis. The V gene is TRBV11-3, the J gene TRBJ2-3; D perhaps matches TRBD2 (5 bases). The CDR3 coding sequence is TGTGCCAGCAGCTTAGGACTCAGCGGTAGCACAGATACGCAGTATTTT. Translation gives CASSLGLSGSTDTQYF.